A single sample is the source of the 17 T cell receptor beta chains below, sequenced in a study of early stage breast cancer tumors. This table comes from immunoSEQ multiplex PCR, and its TCRdb copy is limited to in-frame clones, with some not included. The sample has tens of thousands of clones; 80% are singletons. Material for sequencing was blood. The receptors were gathered from a person in their sixties or seventies with breast cancer.

This clone occurred a few times. The chain couples TRBV12-5 to TRBJ1-1; no clear D. CDR1 LGHNT and CDR2 FRNRAP come from the germline V gene. V was trimmed by 1 base and J by 4 bases, leaving 10 bases between them. The length of the CDR3 is 14 residues. The CDR3 nucleotides read TGTGCTAGTGGTTTGGCCCCTCCGGGCACTGAAGCTTTCTTT. Translated, it gives CASGLAPPGTEAFF. Full variable domain (rest looked up from reference TRBV12-5 and TRBJ1-1): DARVTQTPRHKVTEMGQEVTMRCQPILGHNTVFWYRQTMMQGLELLAYFRNRAPLDDSGMPKDRFSAEMPDATLATLKIQPSEPRDSAVYFCASGLAPPGTEAFFGQGTRLTVV.

This clone was detected only once. As DNA, the CDR3 is TGTGCCAGTAGCCATGGACCTGGGAGGGATGGCTACACCTTC. Its protein is CASSHGPGRDGYTF. The J gene is TRBJ1-2, the V gene TRBV19; D unclear. With 6 bases removed from V and 6 bases from J, the gap between germline ends came to 17 bases. Germline V gene sequence: CDR1 LNHDA, CDR2 SQIVND (reference sequence). This CDR3 contains 14 residues. The complete variable domain, with remaining parts taken from reference TRBV19 and TRBJ1-2, reads DGGITQSPKYLFRKEGQNVTLSCEQNLNHDAMYWYRQDPGQGLRLIYYSQIVNDFQKGDIAEGYSVSREKKESFPLTVTSAQKNPTAFYLCASSHGPGRDGYTFGSGTRLTVV.

This chain links TRBV11-3 with TRBJ1-1, with a weak D call TRBD1 (5 bases). Germline V lookup: CDR1 SGHNT, CDR2 YENEEA. V lost 4 bases, J lost 5 bases, and 17 bases lay in between. CDR3 length: 15 residues. Here the CDR3 reads CASSSTMGRVTEAFF. The CDR3 DNA follows: TGTGCCAGCAGCTCCACGATGGGCAGGGTGACTGAAGCTTTCTTT. The full variable domain, rest sourced from reference TRBV11-3 and TRBJ1-1, is EAGVVQSPRYKIIEKKQPVAFWCNPISGHNTLYWYLQNLGQGPELLIRYENEEAVDDSQLPKDRFSAERLKGVDSTLKIQPAELGDSAVYLCASSSTMGRVTEAFFGQGTRLTVV.

The chain combines TRBV14 with TRBJ2-2, with D hard to call. The CDR3 sequence is 13 residues long. The V and J ends lost 6 bases and 1 base respectively, with 6 bases between them. CDR1 and CDR2 from the germline V gene are SGHDN and FVKESK. This CDR3 is CASRLLNTGELFF. In DNA form, the CDR3 reads TGTGCCAGCAGACTATTGAACACCGGGGAGCTGTTTTTT. Full variable domain (remainder filled in from reference TRBV14 and TRBJ2-2): EAGVTQFPSHSVIEKGQTVTLRCDPISGHDNLYWYRRVMGKEIKFLLHFVKESKQDESGMPNNRFLAERTGGTYSTLKVQPAELEDSGVYFCASRLLNTGELFFGEGSRLTVL.

This clone has only one observation. This chain joins TRBV6-1 and TRBJ2-4; 7 nucleotides agree with TRBD1. With V trimmed by 1 base and J by 3 bases, 12 bases remained unmatched. In germline, CDR1 is MNHNS, CDR2 SASEGT. CDR3 size: 18 residues. Here the CDR3 DNA reads TGTGCCAGCAGTGAAGAAACAGGGGCTAGATTTGGCAAAAACATTCAGTACTTC. The encoded protein is CASSEETGARFGKNIQYF.

CDR3 nucleotides: TGTGCCAGCATTCCTGGGGGCAGGGGGAACACTGAAGCTTTCTTT. This encodes CASIPGGRGNTEAFF. The genes are TRBV6-5 and TRBJ1-1; D may be TRBD1 (6 bases). This CDR3 has 15 amino acids. The V gene lost 7 bases and the J gene lost 1 base, with 16 bases spanning the gap. The germline V gene has CDR1 MNHEY and CDR2 SVGAGI.

The rearrangement joins TRBV5-4 to TRBJ2-2; 9 bases are a match to TRBD1. After removal of 3 bases from V and 7 bases from J, the junction contained 10 bases not matched to a gene. Germline loops: CDR1 SGHNT, CDR2 YYREEE (reference sequence). There are 16 residues in the CDR3. The CDR3 reads CASSSRQGVAGGELFF. CDR3 bases: TGTGCCAGCAGCTCTCGACAGGGGGTTGCTGGCGGGGAGCTGTTTTTT.

The chain has TRBV7-7 and TRBJ2-3; weak D call: TRBD1 (5 bases). The CDR3 contains 17 residues. V lost 1 base, J lost 0 bases, and 14 bases lay in between. Germline V CDR1 and CDR2: SSHAT, FNYEAQ (reference sequence). In DNA form, the CDR3 reads TGTGCCAGCAGCTTAGGGTTCCAGGGCTCTAGCACAGATACGCAGTATTTT. This gives the protein CASSLGFQGSSTDTQYF.

This chain links TRBV5-1 with TRBJ1-5; 7 bases map to TRBD1. CDR3 size: 14 residues. The V gene's germline CDR1 is SGHRS and CDR2 YFSETQ. The V segment lost 4 bases and the J segment 2 bases; nucleotides outside the gene matches: 3. This chain's CDR3 is CASSPGTGNQPQHF. For the CDR3, the DNA is TGCGCCAGCAGCCCAGGGACAGGCAATCAGCCCCAGCATTTT.

This chain connects TRBV9 to TRBJ2-3; no clear D gene. Trimming removed 0 bases at V and 10 bases at J, with 12 bases between. CDR3 length: 13 residues. Germline values: CDR1 SGDLS, CDR2 YYNGEE. CDR3 DNA: TGTGCCAGCAGCGTAGCTACTGCCCGGGCGCAGTATTTT. This sequence encodes CASSVATARAQYF.

The J gene is TRBJ2-2, the V gene TRBV21-1; TRBD2 is the table's D call, not checked against the DNA. TRBV21-1 is classified as a pseudogene. The CDR3 covers 15 residues. This chain's CDR3 is CASTQKGRGAGELFF. DNA of the CDR3: TGTGCCAGCACCCAGAAAGGGAGGGGAGCCGGGGAGCTGTTTTTT.

This clone is termed large. The genes are TRBV19 and TRBJ1-2; 9 positions match TRBD1. Losses at the gene ends were 4 bases for V and 8 bases for J; bases not matched to a gene: 11. This CDR3 is 15 amino acids long. Germline V lookup: CDR1 LNHDA, CDR2 SQIVND (reference sequence). This chain's CDR3 is CASSSLLGQGHGYTF. The CDR3 DNA follows: TGTGCCAGTAGTAGCCTCCTGGGACAGGGTCACGGCTACACCTTC.

The genes are TRBV5-8 and TRBJ2-7, with D uncertain. CDR1 SGHTS and CDR2 YDEGEE come from the germline V gene. The CDR3 is 15 residues long. Trimming removed 0 bases from V and 2 bases from J, with 12 bases in between. The CDR3 region is CASSLGSARTYEQYF. CDR3 nucleotides: TGTGCCAGCAGCTTGGGTTCAGCTAGAACCTACGAGCAGTACTTC.

This rearrangement joins TRBV7-8 to TRBJ2-7, with D uncertain. Germline loops: CDR1 SGHVS, CDR2 FQNEAQ. The CDR3 extends over 13 amino acids. Trimming left V 6 bases short and J 0 bases short, with 9 bases between. CDR3 residues: CASRYSTSYEQYF. CDR3 nucleotides: TGTGCCAGCAGGTACAGTACCTCCTACGAGCAGTACTTC.

This rearrangement joins TRBV7-2 to TRBJ2-7; 11 bases agree with TRBD1. The CDR3 runs 16 residues. V lost 0 bases and J lost 3; bases outside the gene matches: 4. The germline V gene encodes CDR1 SGHTA and CDR2 FQGNSA. The CDR3 reads CASSLAGDRGFYEQYF. The CDR3 nucleotides read TGTGCCAGCAGCTTAGCTGGGGACAGGGGGTTCTACGAGCAGTACTTC. Full variable domain (missing parts from reference TRBV7-2 and TRBJ2-7): GAGVSQSPSNKVTEKGKDVELRCDPISGHTALYWYRQSLGQGLEFLIYFQGNSAPDKSGLPSDRFSAERTGGSVSTLTIQRTQQEDSAVYLCASSLAGDRGFYEQYFGPGTRLTVT.

The V gene is TRBV11-2, the J gene TRBJ2-2; 7 bases line up with TRBD2. The length of the CDR3 is 18 residues. Trimming removed 1 base from V and 2 bases from J; junction bases left unmatched: 10. Germline V gene data show CDR1 as SGHAT and CDR2 as FQNNGV. The DNA for the CDR3 is TGTGCCAGCAGCTTAGTTGGCCCTAGCGGTATTAACACCGGGGAGCTGTTTTTT. It translates to CASSLVGPSGINTGELFF.

The chain is built from TRBV7-7 and TRBJ2-2; no reliable D call. V lost 1 base to trimming and J lost 3 bases, with 12 bases between them. This CDR3 is built from 16 residues. In germline, CDR1 is SSHAT, CDR2 FNYEAQ (reference sequence). CDR3 residues: CASSLEALADTGELFF. The CDR3 coding sequence is TGTGCCAGCAGCTTAGAAGCCCTGGCGGACACCGGGGAGCTGTTTTTT.